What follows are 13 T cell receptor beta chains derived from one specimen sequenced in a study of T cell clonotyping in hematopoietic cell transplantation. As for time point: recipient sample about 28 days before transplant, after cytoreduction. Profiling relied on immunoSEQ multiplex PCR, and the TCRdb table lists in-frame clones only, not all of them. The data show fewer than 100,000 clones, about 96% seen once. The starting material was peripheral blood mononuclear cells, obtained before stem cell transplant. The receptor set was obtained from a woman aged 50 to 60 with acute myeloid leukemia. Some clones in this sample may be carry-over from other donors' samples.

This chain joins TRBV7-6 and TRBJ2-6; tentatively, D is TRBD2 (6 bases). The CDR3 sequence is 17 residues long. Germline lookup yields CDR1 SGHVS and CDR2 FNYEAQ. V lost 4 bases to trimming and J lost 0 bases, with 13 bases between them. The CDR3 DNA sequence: TGTGCCAGCAGCTACTCGGGGGATTACTCTGGGGCCAACGTCCTGACTTTC. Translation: CASSYSGDYSGANVLTF.

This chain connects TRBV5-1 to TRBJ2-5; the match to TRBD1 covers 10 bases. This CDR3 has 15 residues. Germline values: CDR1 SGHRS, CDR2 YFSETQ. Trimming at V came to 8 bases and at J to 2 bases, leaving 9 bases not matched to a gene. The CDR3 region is CASHRTGGKQETQYF. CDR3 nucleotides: TGCGCCAGTCACCGGACAGGGGGGAAACAAGAGACCCAGTACTTC. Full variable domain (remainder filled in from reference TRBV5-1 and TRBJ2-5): KAGVTQTPRYLIKTRGQQVTLSCSPISGHRSVSWYQQTPGQGLQFLFEYFSETQRNKGNFPGRFSGRQFSNSRSEMNVSTLELGDSALYLCASHRTGGKQETQYFGPGTRLLVL.

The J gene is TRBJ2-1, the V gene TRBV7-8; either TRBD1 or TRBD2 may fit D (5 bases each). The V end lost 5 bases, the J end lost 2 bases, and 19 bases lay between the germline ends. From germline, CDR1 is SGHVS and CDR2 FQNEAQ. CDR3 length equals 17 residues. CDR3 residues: CASSHPRGRIAYNEQFF. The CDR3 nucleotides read TGTGCCAGCAGCCATCCGAGGGGCAGGATAGCCTACAATGAGCAGTTCTTC. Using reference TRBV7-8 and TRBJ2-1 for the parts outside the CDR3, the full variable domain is GAGVSQSPRYKVAKRGQDVALRCDPISGHVSLFWYQQALGQGPEFLTYFQNEAQLDKSGLPSDRFFAERPEGSVSTLKIQRTQQEDSAVYLCASSHPRGRIAYNEQFFGPGTRLTVL.

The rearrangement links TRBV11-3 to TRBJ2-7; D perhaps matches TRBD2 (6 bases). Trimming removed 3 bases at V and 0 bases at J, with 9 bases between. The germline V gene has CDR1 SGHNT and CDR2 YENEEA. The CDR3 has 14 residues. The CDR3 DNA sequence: TGTGCCAGCAGCTTTAGCGGTAGCTCCTACGAGCAGTACTTC. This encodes CASSFSGSSYEQYF.

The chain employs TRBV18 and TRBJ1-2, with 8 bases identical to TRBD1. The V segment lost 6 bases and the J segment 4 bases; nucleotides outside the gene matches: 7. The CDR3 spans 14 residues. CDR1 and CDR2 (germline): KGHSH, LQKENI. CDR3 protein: CASSPGTGRYGYTF. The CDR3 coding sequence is TGTGCCAGCTCGCCCGGGACAGGTCGCTATGGCTACACCTTC.

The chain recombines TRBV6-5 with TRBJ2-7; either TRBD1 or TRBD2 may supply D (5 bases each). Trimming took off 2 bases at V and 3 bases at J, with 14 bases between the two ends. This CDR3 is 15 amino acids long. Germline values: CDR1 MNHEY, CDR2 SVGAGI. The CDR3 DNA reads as TGTGCCAGCAGTTACCCTTCCGGGGCCGGCTACGAGCAGTACTTC. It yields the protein CASSYPSGAGYEQYF.

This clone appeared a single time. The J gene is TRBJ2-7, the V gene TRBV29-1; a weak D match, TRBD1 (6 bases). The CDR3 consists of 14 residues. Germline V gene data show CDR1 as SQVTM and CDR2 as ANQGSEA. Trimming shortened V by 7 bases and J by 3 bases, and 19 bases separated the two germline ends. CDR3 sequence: CSDLTRQECYEQYF. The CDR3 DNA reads TGCAGCGATCTTACCAGACAGGAGTGCTACGAGCAGTACTTC.

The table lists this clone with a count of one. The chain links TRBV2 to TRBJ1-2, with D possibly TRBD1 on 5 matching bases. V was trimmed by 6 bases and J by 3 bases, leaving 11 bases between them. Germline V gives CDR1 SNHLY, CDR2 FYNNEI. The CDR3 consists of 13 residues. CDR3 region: CASSEGLDYGYTF. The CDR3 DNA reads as TGTGCCAGCAGCGAGGGGCTTGACTATGGCTACACCTTC.

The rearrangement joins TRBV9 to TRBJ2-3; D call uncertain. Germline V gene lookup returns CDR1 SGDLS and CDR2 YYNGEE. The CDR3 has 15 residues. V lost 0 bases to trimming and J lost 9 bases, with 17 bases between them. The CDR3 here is CASSVDIGPDLTQYF. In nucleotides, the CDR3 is TGTGCCAGCAGCGTAGATATAGGCCCCGATCTCACGCAGTATTTT.

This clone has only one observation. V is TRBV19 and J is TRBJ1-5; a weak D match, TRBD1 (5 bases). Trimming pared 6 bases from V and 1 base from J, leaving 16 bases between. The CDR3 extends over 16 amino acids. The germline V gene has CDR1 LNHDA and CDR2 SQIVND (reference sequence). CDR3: CASRIRGRQSNQPQHF. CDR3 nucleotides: TGTGCCAGTAGAATACGGGGCCGACAAAGCAATCAGCCCCAGCATTTT. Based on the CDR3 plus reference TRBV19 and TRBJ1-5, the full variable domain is DGGITQSPKYLFRKEGQNVTLSCEQNLNHDAMYWYRQDPGQGLRLIYYSQIVNDFQKGDIAEGYSVSREKKESFPLTVTSAQKNPTAFYLCASRIRGRQSNQPQHFGDGTRLSIL.

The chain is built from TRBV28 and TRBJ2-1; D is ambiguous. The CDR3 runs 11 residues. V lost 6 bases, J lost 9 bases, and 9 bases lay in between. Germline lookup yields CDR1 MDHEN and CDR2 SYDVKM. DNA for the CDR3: TGTGCCAGCAGCTTAGTGCGTGAGCAGTTCTTC. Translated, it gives CASSLVREQFF.

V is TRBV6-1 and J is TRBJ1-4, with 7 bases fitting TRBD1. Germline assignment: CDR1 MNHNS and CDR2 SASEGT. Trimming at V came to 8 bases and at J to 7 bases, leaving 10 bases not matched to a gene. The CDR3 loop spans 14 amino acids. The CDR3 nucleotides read TGTGCCAGCCGAAGGGACAGAGCGACTGAAAAACTGTTTTTT. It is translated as CASRRDRATEKLFF.

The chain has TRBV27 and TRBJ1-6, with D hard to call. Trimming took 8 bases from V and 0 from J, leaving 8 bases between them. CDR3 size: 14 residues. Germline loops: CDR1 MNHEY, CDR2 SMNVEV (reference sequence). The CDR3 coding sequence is TGTGCCAGCGGCCTGAGCTCCTATAATTCACCCCTCCACTTT. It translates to CASGLSSYNSPLHF.